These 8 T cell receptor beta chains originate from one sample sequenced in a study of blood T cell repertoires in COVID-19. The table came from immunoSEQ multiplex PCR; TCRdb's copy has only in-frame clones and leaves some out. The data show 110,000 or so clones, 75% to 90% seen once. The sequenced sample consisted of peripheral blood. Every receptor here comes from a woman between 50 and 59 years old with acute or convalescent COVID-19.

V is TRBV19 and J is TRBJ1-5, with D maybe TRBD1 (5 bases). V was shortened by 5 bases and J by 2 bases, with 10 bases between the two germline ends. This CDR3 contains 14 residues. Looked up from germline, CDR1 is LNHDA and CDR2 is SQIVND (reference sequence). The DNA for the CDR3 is TGTGCCAGTAGTCGGGGGGTGGGCAATCAGCCCCAGCATTTT. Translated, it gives CASSRGVGNQPQHF.

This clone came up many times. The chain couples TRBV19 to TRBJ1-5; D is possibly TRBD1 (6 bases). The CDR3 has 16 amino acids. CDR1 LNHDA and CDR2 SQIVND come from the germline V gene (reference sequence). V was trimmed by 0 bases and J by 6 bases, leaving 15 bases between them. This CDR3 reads CASSIDLGGAGQPQHF. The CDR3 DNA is TGTGCCAGTAGTATAGATCTTGGGGGCGCGGGTCAGCCCCAGCATTTT.

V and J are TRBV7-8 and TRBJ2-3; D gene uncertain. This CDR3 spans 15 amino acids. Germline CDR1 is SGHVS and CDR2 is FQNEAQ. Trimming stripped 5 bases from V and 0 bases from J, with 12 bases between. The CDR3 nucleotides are TGTGCCAGCAGCCCCAATGGGCTAAGCACAGATACGCAGTATTTT. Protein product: CASSPNGLSTDTQYF.

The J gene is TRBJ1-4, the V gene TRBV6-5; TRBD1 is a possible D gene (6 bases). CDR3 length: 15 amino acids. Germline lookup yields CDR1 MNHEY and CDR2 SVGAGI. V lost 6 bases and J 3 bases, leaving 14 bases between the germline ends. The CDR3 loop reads CASRTSGAANEKLFF. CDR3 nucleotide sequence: TGTGCCAGCAGAACATCAGGGGCAGCTAATGAAAAACTGTTTTTT.

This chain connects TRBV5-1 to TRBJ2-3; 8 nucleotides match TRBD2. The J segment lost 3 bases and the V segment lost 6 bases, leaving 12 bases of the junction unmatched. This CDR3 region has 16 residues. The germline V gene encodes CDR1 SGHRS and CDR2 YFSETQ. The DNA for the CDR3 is TGCGCCAGCATAGGAGGACCCCGGGGGGGAACAGATACGCAGTATTTT. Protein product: CASIGGPRGGTDTQYF.

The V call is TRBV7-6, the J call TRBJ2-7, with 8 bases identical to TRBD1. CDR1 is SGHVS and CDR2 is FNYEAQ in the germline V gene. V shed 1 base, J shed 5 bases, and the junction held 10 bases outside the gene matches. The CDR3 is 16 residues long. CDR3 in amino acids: CASSLGMGQAMDEQYF. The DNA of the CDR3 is TGTGCCAGCAGCTTAGGAATGGGACAGGCCATGGACGAGCAGTACTTC.

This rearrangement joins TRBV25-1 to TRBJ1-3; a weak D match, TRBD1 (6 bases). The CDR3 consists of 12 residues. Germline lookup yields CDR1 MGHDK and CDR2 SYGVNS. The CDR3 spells CATGTSGNTIYF. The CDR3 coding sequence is TGTGCTACAGGGACCTCTGGAAACACCATATATTTT.

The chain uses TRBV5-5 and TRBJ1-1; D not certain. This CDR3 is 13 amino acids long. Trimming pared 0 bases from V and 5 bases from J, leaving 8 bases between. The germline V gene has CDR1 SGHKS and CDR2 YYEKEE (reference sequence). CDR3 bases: TGTGCCAGCAGCTTGGAATTCAGGACTGAAGCTTTCTTT. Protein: CASSLEFRTEAFF.